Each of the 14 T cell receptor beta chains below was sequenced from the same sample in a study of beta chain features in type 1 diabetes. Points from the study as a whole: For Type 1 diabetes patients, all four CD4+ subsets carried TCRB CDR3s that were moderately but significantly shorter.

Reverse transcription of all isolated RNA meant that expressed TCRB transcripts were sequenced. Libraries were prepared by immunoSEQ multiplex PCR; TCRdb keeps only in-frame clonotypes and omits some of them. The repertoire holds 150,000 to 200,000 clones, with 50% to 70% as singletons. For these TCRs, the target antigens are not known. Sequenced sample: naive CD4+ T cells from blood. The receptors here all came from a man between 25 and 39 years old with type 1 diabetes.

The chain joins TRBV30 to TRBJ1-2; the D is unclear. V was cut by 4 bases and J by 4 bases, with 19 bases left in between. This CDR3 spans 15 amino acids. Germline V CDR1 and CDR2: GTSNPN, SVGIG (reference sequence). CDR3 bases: TGTGCCTGGAAAGGTACAACCCCTGAGGGCTATGGCTACACCTTC. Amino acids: CAWKGTTPEGYGYTF.

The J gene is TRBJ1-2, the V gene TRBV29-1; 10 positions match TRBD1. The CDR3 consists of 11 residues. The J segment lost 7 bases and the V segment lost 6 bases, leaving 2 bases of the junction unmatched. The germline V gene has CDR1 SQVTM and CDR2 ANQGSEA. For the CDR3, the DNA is TGCAGCGTGGGGGACAGGGGTGGCTACACCTTC. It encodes CSVGDRGGYTF. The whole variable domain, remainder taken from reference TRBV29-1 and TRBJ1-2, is SAVISQKPSRDICQRGTSLTIQCQVDSQVTMMFWYRQQPGQSLTLIATANQGSEATYESGFVIDKFPISRPNLTFSTLTVSNMSPEDSSIYLCSVGDRGGYTFGSGTRLTVV.

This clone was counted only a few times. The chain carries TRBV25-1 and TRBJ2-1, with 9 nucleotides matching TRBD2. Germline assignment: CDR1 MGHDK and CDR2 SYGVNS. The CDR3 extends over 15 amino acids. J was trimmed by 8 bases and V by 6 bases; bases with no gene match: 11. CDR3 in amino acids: CASSLRSSGAYEQFF. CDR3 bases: TGTGCCAGCAGCCTCCGGTCTAGCGGGGCCTATGAGCAGTTCTTC.

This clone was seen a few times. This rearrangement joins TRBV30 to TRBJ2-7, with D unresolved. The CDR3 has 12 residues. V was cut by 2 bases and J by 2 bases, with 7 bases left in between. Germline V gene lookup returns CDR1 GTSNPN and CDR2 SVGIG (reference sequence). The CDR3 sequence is CAWSPVAYEQYF. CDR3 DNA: TGTGCCTGGAGTCCGGTAGCCTACGAGCAGTACTTC.

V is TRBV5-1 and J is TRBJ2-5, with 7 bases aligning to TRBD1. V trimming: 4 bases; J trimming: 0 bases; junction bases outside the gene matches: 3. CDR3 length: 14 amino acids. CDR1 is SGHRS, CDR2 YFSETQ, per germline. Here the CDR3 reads CASSLTGDQETQYF. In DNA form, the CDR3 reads TGCGCCAGCAGCCTCACAGGGGACCAAGAGACCCAGTACTTC. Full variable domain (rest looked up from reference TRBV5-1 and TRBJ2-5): KAGVTQTPRYLIKTRGQQVTLSCSPISGHRSVSWYQQTPGQGLQFLFEYFSETQRNKGNFPGRFSGRQFSNSRSEMNVSTLELGDSALYLCASSLTGDQETQYFGPGTRLLVL.

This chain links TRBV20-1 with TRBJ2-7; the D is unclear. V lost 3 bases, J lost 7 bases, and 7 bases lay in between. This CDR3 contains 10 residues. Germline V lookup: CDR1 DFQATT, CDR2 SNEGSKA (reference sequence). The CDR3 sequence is CSASLREQYF. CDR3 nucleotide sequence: TGCAGTGCTAGTCTTAGGGAGCAGTACTTC.

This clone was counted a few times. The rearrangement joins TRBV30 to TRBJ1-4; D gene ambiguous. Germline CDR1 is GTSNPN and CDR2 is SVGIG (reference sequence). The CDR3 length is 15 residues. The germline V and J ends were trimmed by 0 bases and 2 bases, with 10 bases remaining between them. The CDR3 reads CAWSVPSSTNEKLFF. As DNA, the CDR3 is TGTGCCTGGAGTGTACCCTCGTCCACTAATGAAAAACTGTTTTTT.

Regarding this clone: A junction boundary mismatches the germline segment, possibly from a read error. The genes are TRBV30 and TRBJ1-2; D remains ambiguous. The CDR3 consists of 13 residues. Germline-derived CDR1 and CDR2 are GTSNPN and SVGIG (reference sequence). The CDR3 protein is CAWTSLWAVDALF. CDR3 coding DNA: TGTGCCTGGACCAGCCTCTGGGCAGTCGACGCATTATTC.

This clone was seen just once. The CDR3 reads CASSLAAGGGQETQYF. DNA of the CDR3: TGTGCCAGCAGCTTAGCTGCCGGCGGGGGGCAAGAGACCCAGTACTTC. The chain recombines TRBV7-9 with TRBJ2-5, with 8 bases matching TRBD2. This CDR3 has 16 residues. CDR1 is SEHNR and CDR2 is FQNEAQ in the germline V gene (reference sequence). V gave up 0 bases and J gave up 2 bases; unmatched junction bases: 5.

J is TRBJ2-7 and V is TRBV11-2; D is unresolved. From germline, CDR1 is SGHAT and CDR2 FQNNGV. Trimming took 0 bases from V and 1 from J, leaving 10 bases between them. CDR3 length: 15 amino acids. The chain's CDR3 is CASSLDMGFSYEQYF. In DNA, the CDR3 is TGTGCCAGCAGCTTAGATATGGGCTTTTCCTACGAGCAGTACTTC.

In DNA, the CDR3 is TGCGCCAGCAGCCAAGAGCGGGGACCCTACGAGCAGTACTTC. The encoded protein is CASSQERGPYEQYF. The genes are TRBV4-3 and TRBJ2-7, with D possibly TRBD2 on 6 matching bases. The ends were cut back, 0 bases at V and 2 bases at J, with 8 bases in the middle. Germline V gene sequence: CDR1 LGHNA, CDR2 YSLEER. The CDR3 runs to 14 residues.

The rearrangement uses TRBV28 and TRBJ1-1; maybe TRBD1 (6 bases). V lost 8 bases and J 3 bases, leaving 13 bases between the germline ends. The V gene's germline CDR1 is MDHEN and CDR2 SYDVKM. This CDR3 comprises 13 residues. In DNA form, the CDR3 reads TGTGCCAGCTGGCGGGACAAAGACACTGAAGCTTTCTTT. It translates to CASWRDKDTEAFF.

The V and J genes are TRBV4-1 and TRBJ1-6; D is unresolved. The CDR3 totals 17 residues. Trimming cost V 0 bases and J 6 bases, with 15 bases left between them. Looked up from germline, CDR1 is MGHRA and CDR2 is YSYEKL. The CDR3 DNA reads TGCGCCAGCAGCCAAGATAGGGCAGTCCTCTTTAATTCACCCCTCCACTTT. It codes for CASSQDRAVLFNSPLHF.

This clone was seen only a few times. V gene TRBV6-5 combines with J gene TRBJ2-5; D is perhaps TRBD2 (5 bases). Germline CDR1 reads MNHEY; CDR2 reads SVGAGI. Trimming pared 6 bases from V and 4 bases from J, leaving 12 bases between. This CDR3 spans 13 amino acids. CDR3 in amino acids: CASRKRDRETQYF. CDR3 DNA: TGTGCCAGCAGAAAGAGGGATCGAGAGACCCAGTACTTC.